The entry below gives a single T cell receptor (beta chain) sequence along with its context. Its antigen is still unknown. The source of the sample is a study of shared clonotypes between healthy human individuals. Study results and caveats: For naive CD4 cells, 4% to 5% of clonotypes were shared across a handful of donors.

Researchers ran the assay at a deep level. Libraries were prepared by immunoSEQ multiplex PCR; TCRdb keeps only in-frame clonotypes and omits some of them. The sample lists roughly 2 million clones, approximately 95% occurring once. Trimming stripped 4 bases from V and 9 bases from J, with 10 bases between. The germline gives CDR1 MNHNY, CDR2 SVGAGI (reference sequence). The CDR3 spans 12 residues. The chain combines TRBV6-6 with TRBJ2-1, with D unclear. The receptor was isolated from a man in his late teens or twenties in good health. Input material: naive CD4+ T cells sorted from blood. Indicated subset: CD45RA+ positively selected. The CDR3 nucleotides read TGTGCCAGCAGTTCTGGGATAAGTGAGCAGTTCTTC. Its translation is CASSSGISEQFF.